In this sample, the clone carrying this T cell receptor (beta chain) turned up many times. The antigen remains unidentified. The data were taken from a study of T cells after yellow fever vaccination. Broader study findings: Boosting was followed by the reappearance of most primary-vaccination clones (around 95% CD4, about 89% CD8). FACS-sorted repertoires could contain abundant clonotypes contaminating from the bulk population. Faster peaking, at day 5 versus 15, marked a secondary response that was weaker.

The CDR3 loop spans 14 amino acids. V lost 5 bases to trimming and J lost 0 bases, with 10 bases between them. Conversion of TCR transcripts into cDNA relied on 5'RACE template switching, which added a universal primer site and UMIs. MiXCR, run by TCRdb on the 5' RACE reads, gives a single entry per CDR3 protein. The sample records approximately 350,000 distinct CDR3 sequences, around 10% being singletons. V and J are TRBV12-3 or TRBV12-4 and TRBJ1-1; D is unresolved. The sequences come from PBMCs, collected on the day of the first yellow fever vaccination. The origin of this receptor is a man aged 18 to 29 who received the YFV17D yellow fever vaccine. The CDR3 region has the DNA TGTGCCAGCAGTCCCCGGACGGTGAACACTGAAGCTTTCTTT. It specifies CASSPRTVNTEAFF.